A single sample gave rise to the 7 T cell receptor beta chains below, sequenced in a study of blood T cell repertoires in COVID-19. Libraries were prepared by immunoSEQ multiplex PCR; TCRdb keeps only in-frame clonotypes and omits some of them. The sample lists 200,000 to 250,000 clones; about 80% were seen once. Sequencing used PBMCs or T cells enriched from blood (not recorded which). The receptors here all came from a man in his fifties or sixties who had recovered from COVID-19.

The rearrangement uses TRBV7-9 and TRBJ2-5; the D gene is possibly TRBD1 (6 bases). With 2 bases removed from V and 3 bases from J, the gap between germline ends came to 13 bases. This CDR3 contains 15 residues. Germline values: CDR1 SEHNR, CDR2 FQNEAQ (reference sequence). CDR3 sequence (DNA): TGTGCCAGCAGCTTACTCCGGGACACAGAAGAGACCCAGTACTTC. It encodes CASSLLRDTEETQYF.

The J gene is TRBJ2-4, the V gene TRBV3-1 (or the pseudogene TRBV3-2); the match to TRBD1 covers 9 bases. The CDR3 loop spans 15 amino acids. Germline CDR1 and CDR2: LGHDT and YNNKEL (reference sequence). This chain's CDR3 is CALTGGRRAKNIQYF. The CDR3 bases are TGTGCACTAACAGGGGGCCGCCGAGCCAAAAACATTCAGTACTTC.

The V and J genes are TRBV6-5 and TRBJ1-5, with no clear D. The CDR3 has 15 amino acids. V dropped 6 bases and J dropped 0 bases, with 12 bases sitting between them. Germline-derived CDR1 and CDR2 are MNHEY and SVGAGI. CDR3 nucleotides: TGTGCCAGCAGGAGACTACCTGATAGCAATCAGCCCCAGCATTTT. It codes for CASRRLPDSNQPQHF.

This rearrangement joins TRBV11-2 to TRBJ1-5; 9 nucleotides align to TRBD1. CDR1 and CDR2 (germline): SGHAT, FQNNGV. Trimming at V came to 3 bases and at J to 5 bases, leaving 2 bases not matched to a gene. The CDR3 covers 14 residues. In nucleotides, the CDR3 is TGTGCCAGCAGCTTCACAGGGGGCCATCAGCCCCAGCATTTT. Protein: CASSFTGGHQPQHF.

The sample holds one count of this clone. V is TRBV2 and J is TRBJ1-2; possible D gene TRBD1, 6 bases. In germline, CDR1 is SNHLY, CDR2 FYNNEI. The V and J ends lost 2 bases and 4 bases respectively, with 11 bases between them. The CDR3 consists of 14 residues. CDR3 in DNA: TGTGCCAGCAGTGAACGGACAGATTTCTATGGCTACACCTTC. Its protein product is CASSERTDFYGYTF.

The V gene is TRBV27, the J gene TRBJ1-6; D is undetermined. Germline V lookup: CDR1 MNHEY, CDR2 SMNVEV (reference sequence). The CDR3 covers 12 residues. Trimming removed 5 bases from V and 7 bases from J, with 6 bases in between. The CDR3 protein is CASSRRNSPLHF. The CDR3 DNA reads as TGTGCCAGCAGTAGGCGGAATTCACCCCTCCACTTT.

The chain joins TRBV7-9 to TRBJ1-2; TRBD1 might be the D (6 bases). This CDR3 contains 15 residues. V lost 1 base to trimming and J lost 3 bases, with 12 bases between them. The germline CDR1 and CDR2 sequences are SEHNR and FQNEAQ (reference sequence). The CDR3 loop reads CASSLGTGWDYGYTF. In DNA form, the CDR3 reads TGTGCCAGCAGCTTAGGAACAGGGTGGGACTATGGCTACACCTTC. Supplemented by reference TRBV7-9 and TRBJ1-2, the full variable domain reads DTGVSQNPRHKITKRGQNVTFRCDPISEHNRLYWYRQTLGQGPEFLTYFQNEAQLEKSRLLSDRFSAERPKGSFSTLEIQRTEQGDSAMYLCASSLGTGWDYGYTFGSGTRLTVV.